This TCR beta chain was identified during a study of shared clonotypes between healthy human individuals. V was shortened by 2 bases and J by 3 bases, with 11 bases between the two germline ends. This CDR3 has 14 amino acids. Germline V gene data show CDR1 as SGHNT and CDR2 as YYREEE (reference sequence). The naive CD8 fraction comprised CD45RO-negative cells positively selected for CCR7 and excluded terminally differentiated effector memory CD45RA+ cells. Clones were sequenced by immunoSEQ multiplex PCR, and TCRdb holds only the in-frame ones, with some missing. The repertoire consists of about 590,000 clones, with about 95% occurring once and the leading ten covering 0.1% to 0.11%.

The chain has TRBV5-4 and TRBJ1-2; TRBD1 is a possible D gene (6 bases). Sequencing was done on a sample of naive CD8+ T cells sorted from blood. This TCR was recovered from a woman in her 30s in good health. DNA of the CDR3: TGTGCCAGCAGCTTACAGGGTTCCCACTATGGCTACACCTTC. Amino acids: CASSLQGSHYGYTF.